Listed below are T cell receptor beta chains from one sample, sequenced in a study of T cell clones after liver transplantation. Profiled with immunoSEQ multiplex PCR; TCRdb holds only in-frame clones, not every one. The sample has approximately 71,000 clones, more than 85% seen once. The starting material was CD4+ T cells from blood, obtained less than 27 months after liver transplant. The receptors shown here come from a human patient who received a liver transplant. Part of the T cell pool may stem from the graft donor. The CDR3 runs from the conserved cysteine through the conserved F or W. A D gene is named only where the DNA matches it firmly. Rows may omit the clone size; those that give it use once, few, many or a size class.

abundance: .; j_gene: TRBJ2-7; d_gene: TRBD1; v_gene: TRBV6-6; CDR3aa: CASLRDRNYEQYF; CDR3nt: TGTGCCAGCCTCCGGGACAGGAACTACGAGCAGTACTTC
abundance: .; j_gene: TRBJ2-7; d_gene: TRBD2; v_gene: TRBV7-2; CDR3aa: CASSLAGDRNQYF; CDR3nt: TGTGCCAGCAGCTTGGCGGGGGACCGAAATCAGTACTTC
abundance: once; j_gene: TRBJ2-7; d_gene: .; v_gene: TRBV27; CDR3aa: CASSLSGQKPYEQYF; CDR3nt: TGTGCCAGCAGTTTATCCGGACAGAAGCCCTACGAGCAGTACTTC
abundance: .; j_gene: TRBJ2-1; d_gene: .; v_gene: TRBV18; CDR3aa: CASSPLPPGEQFF; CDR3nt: TGTGCCAGCTCACCACTCCCCCCCGGTGAGCAGTTCTTC
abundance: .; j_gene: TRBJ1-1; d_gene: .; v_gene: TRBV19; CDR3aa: CASSIQQISRTEAFF; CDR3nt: TGTGCCAGTAGTATCCAACAGATTTCAAGGACTGAAGCTTTCTTT
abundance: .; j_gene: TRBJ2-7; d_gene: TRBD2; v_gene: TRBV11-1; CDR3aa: CASSIRGTSYEQYF; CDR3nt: TGTGCCAGCAGCATACGAGGGACTAGCTATGAGCAGTACTTC
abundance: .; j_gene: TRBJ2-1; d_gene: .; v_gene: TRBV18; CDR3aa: CASSGELSSYNEQFF; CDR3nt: TGTGCCAGCTCCGGGGAGTTGTCCTCCTACAATGAGCAGTTCTTC
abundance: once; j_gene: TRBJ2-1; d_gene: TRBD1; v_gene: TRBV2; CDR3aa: CASRGWTGYEQFF; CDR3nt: TGTGCCAGCAGGGGCTGGACAGGGTATGAGCAGTTCTTC
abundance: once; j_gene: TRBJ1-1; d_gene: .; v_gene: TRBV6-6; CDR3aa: CASSYPRDGEAFF; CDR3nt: TGTGCCAGCAGTTACCCTAGGGACGGTGAAGCTTTCTTT
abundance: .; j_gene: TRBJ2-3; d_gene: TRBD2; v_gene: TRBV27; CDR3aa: CASRRTGLAVVTDTQYF; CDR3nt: TGTGCCAGCAGAAGAACGGGACTAGCGGTAGTCACAGATACGCAGTATTTT
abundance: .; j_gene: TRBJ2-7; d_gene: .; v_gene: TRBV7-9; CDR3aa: CASSLSLSYYEQYF; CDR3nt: TGTGCCAGCAGCTTAAGTCTCAGTTACTACGAGCAGTACTTC
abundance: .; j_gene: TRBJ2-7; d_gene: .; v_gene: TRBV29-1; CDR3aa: CSVEGPVQSEQYF; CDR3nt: TGCAGCGTTGAAGGCCCAGTTCAGAGCGAGCAGTACTTC
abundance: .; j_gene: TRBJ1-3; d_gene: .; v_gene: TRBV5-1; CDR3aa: CASSLVSAAGNTIYF; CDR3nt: TGCGCCAGCAGCTTGGTATCTGCCGCTGGAAACACCATATATTTT
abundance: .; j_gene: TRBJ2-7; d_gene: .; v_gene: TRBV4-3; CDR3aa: CASSQVWVASYEQYF; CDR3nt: TGCGCCAGCAGCCAAGTTTGGGTCGCCTCCTACGAGCAGTACTTC
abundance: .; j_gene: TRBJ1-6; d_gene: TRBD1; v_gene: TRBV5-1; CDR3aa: CASSDLGGTGGSPLHF; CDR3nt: TGCGCCAGCAGCGATCTCGGGGGGACAGGCGGGTCACCCCTCCACTTT
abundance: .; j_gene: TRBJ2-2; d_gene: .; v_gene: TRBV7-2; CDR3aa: CASSLNTGRGTGELFF; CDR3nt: TGTGCCAGCAGCTTAAATACAGGGAGGGGCACCGGGGAGCTGTTTTTT
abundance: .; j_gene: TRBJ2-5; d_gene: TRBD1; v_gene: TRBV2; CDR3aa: CASSGRGHSRETQYF; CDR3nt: TGTGCCAGCAGTGGTAGGGGGCATTCCCGAGAGACCCAGTACTTC
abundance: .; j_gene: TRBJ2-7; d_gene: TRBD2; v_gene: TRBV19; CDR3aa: CASSSGLAATYEQYF; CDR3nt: TGTGCCAGCAGCTCGGGACTAGCGGCTACCTACGAGCAGTACTTC
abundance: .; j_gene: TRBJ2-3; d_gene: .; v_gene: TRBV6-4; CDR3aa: CASSDSSGVVDTQYF; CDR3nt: TGTGCCAGCAGTGACTCGTCAGGGGTAGTAGATACGCAGTATTTT
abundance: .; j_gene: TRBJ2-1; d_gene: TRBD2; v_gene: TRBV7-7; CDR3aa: CAPGPEPRTSRAYNEQFF; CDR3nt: TGTGCCCCAGGGCCGGAACCGAGGACTAGCCGGGCCTACAATGAGCAGTTCTTC
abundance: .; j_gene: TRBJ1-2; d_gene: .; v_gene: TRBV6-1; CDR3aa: CASSEVLGAGYGYTF; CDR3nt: TGTGCCAGCAGTGAAGTACTGGGGGCTGGCTATGGCTACACCTTC
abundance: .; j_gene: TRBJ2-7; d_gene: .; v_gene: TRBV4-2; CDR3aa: CASSQVGAGSYEQYF; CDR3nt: TGTGCCAGCAGCCAAGTCGGGGCAGGGAGCTACGAGCAGTACTTC
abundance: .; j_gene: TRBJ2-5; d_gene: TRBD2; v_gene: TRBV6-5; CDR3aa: CASKLAGAGETQYF; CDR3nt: TGTGCCAGCAAACTAGCGGGAGCGGGAGAGACCCAGTACTTC
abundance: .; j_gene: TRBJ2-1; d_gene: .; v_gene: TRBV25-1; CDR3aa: CASSDPGQYNEQFF; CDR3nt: TGTGCCAGCAGTGACCCCGGACAGTACAATGAGCAGTTCTTC
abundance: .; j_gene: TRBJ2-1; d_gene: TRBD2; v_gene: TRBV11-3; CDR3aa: CASSLEGVLAGSTNEQFF; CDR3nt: TGTGCCAGCAGCTTAGAAGGGGTATTAGCGGGAAGTACCAATGAGCAGTTCTTC
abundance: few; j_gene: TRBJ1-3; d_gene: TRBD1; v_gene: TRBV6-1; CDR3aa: CASSEQRTGGFVTIYF; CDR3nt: TGTGCCAGCAGTGAGCAACGGACAGGGGGCTTTGTCACCATATATTTT
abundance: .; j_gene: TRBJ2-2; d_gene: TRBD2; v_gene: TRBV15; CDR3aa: CATSSSLLAGGNTGELFF; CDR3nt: TGTGCCACCAGTTCCTCACTCCTAGCGGGAGGCAACACCGGGGAGCTGTTTTTT
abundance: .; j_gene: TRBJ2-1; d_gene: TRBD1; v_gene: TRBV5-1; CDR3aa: CASSRGQGRHNEQFF; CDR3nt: TGCGCCAGCAGCCGGGGACAGGGGAGGCACAATGAGCAGTTCTTC
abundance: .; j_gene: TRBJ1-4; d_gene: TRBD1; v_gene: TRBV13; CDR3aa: CASSLGTGRGEKLFF; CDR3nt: TGTGCCAGCAGCCTAGGGACAGGCCGAGGGGAAAAACTGTTTTTT
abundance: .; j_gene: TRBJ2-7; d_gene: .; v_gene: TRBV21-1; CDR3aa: CASTIRDTRYEQYF; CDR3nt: TGTGCCAGCACCATCCGGGACACTCGCTACGAGCAGTACTTC
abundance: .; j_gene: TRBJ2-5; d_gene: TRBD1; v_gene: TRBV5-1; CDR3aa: CASSFSGTGAGETQYF; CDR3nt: TGCGCCAGCAGCTTTTCCGGGACAGGGGCTGGGGAGACCCAGTACTTC
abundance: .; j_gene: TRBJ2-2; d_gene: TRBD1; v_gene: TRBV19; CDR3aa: CASSWGTGSTGELFF; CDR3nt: TGTGCCAGTAGTTGGGGGACAGGGTCCACCGGGGAGCTGTTTTTT
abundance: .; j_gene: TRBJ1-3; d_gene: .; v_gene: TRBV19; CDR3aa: CASSNPGSGGNTIYF; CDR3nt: TGTGCCAGTAGTAACCCAGGGTCAGGTGGAAACACCATATATTTT
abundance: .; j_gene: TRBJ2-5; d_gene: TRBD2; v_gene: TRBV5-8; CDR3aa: CASSKGTSGITETQYF; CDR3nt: TGTGCCAGCAGCAAGGGGACTAGCGGGATTACCGAGACCCAGTACTTC
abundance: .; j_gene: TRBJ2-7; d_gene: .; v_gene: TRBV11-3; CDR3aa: CASSLAGQTYEQYF; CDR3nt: TGTGCCAGCAGCTTAGCCGGACAGACCTACGAGCAGTACTTC
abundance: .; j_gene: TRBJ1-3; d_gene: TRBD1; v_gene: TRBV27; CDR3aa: CASSRQGASGNTIYF; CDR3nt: TGTGCCAGCAGTCGACAGGGGGCCTCCGGAAACACCATATATTTT
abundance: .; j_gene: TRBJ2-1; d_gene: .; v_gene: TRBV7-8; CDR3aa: CASSLTVLYNEQFF; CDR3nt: TGTGCCAGCAGCCTGACAGTGCTCTACAATGAGCAGTTCTTC
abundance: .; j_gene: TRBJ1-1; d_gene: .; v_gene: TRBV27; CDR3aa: CASSDKVLVTNTEAFF; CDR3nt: TGTGCCAGCTCCGACAAGGTTTTGGTGACGAACACTGAAGCTTTCTTT
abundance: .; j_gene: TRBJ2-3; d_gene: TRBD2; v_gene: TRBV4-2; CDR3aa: CASSLLTSGRVGTDTQYF; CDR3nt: TGTGCCAGCAGCCTCCTAACTAGCGGGAGGGTTGGCACAGATACGCAGTATTTT
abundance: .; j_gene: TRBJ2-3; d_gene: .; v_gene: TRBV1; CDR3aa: CTSSQDLGKTTSTDTQYF; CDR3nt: TGCACCAGCAGCCAAGATCTCGGGAAAACAACAAGCACAGATACGCAGTATTTT
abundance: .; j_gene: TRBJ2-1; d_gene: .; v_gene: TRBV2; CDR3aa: CASSPYNEQFF; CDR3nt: TGTGCCAGCAGTCCTTACAATGAGCAGTTCTTC
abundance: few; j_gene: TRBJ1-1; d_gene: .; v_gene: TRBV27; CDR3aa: CASSLETPGGGIDTEAFF; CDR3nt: TGTGCCAGCAGTTTAGAGACCCCCGGGGGAGGGATAGACACTGAAGCTTTCTTT
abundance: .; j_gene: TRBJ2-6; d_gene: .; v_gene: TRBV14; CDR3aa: CASSPWLSGANVLTF; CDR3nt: TGTGCCAGCAGCCCGTGGCTCTCTGGGGCCAACGTCCTGACTTTC
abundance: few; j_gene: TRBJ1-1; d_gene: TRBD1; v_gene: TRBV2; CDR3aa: CASSRQGGQNTEAFF; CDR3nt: TGTGCCAGCAGCCGACAGGGGGGACAGAACACTGAAGCTTTCTTT
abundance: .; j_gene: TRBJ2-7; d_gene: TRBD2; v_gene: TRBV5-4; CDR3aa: CASSLVVAGSEQYF; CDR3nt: TGTGCCAGCAGCTTGGTGGTAGCGGGATCCGAGCAGTACTTC
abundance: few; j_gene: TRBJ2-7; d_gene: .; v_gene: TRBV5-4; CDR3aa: CASSTTGGYSDEQYF; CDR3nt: TGTGCCAGCAGCACCACTGGGGGGTATAGCGACGAGCAGTACTTC
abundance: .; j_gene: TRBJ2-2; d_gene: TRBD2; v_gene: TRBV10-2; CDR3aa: CASSGGLVNTGELFF; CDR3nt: TGCGCCAGCAGTGGGGGACTAGTCAACACCGGGGAGCTGTTTTTT
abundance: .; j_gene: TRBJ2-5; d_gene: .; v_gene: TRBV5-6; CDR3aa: CASSPWGGRSWAQYF; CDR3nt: TGTGCCAGCAGCCCCTGGGGGGGGCGATCGTGGGCCCAGTACTTC
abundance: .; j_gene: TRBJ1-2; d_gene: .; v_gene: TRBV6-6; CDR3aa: CASSYGYGYTF; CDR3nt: TGTGCCAGCAGTTACGGCTATGGCTACACCTTC
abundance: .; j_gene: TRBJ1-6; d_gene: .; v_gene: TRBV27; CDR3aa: CASSFRSTRDTSSYNSPLHF; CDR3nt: TGTGCCAGCAGTTTTCGTTCCACCCGGGACACGAGCTCCTATAATTCACCCCTCCACTTT
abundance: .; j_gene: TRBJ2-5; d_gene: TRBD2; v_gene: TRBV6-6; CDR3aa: CASSFGGLAAQETQYF; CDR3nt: TGTGCCAGCAGTTTCGGGGGACTAGCAGCACAAGAGACCCAGTACTTC
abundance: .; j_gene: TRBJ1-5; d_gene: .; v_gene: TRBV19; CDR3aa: CASSVRPGNNQPQHF; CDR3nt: TGTGCCAGTAGTGTACGCCCAGGGAACAATCAGCCCCAGCATTTT
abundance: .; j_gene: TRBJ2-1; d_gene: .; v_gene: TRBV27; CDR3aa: CASSFRNEQFF; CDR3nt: TGTGCCAGCAGTTTCAGGAATGAGCAGTTCTTC
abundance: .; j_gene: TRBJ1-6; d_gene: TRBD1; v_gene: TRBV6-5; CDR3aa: CASRSGTAPLHF; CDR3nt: TGTGCCAGCAGGTCCGGGACAGCCCCACTCCACTTT
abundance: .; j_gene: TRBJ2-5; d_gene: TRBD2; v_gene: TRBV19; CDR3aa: CASRGTSGRSGETQYF; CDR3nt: TGTGCCAGTAGGGGGACTAGCGGGAGGTCGGGGGAGACCCAGTACTTC